This TCR beta chain is from a study of pediatric ulcerative colitis. Overall study results and limits: Two rectal CDR3 clonotypes occurred in all ulcerative colitis patients.

The rectum was sampled with one to two pinch biopsies at colonoscopy. In regard to this clone: What it binds is unknown.

Some clones are missing from TCRdb's copy, which holds only in-frame ones; the method was immunoSEQ multiplex PCR. The data show fewer than 30,000 clones, 70% to 75% seen once. Specimen: gut tissue. The sequence was collected from a boy younger than 18 with severe ulcerative colitis.

The CDR3 reads CASSTRDRTYEQYF. The CDR3 nucleotides are TGTGCCAGCAGCACCCGGGACAGGACCTACGAGCAGTACTTC. V gene TRBV6-5 combines with J gene TRBJ2-7; 8 nucleotides match TRBD1. The germline CDR1 and CDR2 sequences are MNHEY and SVGAGI. V gave up 6 bases and J gave up 2 bases; unmatched junction bases: 6. The CDR3 consists of 14 residues.